The clone carrying this T cell receptor (beta chain) has ten or more counts. The entry originates in a study of T cells in Graves' hyperthyroidism and ophthalmopathy. This CDR3 contains 14 residues. V lost 0 bases and J 8 bases, leaving 11 bases between the germline ends. Germline V gene data show CDR1 as DFQATT and CDR2 as SNEGSKA (reference sequence). In patients aged 18 to 65, hyperthyroidism was newly diagnosed, with duration under 2 months. Based on clinical symptoms, serum thyroxine and TRAb, thyroid ultrasound and orbital computed tomography, diagnoses were reached. The CDR3 regions of TCR beta were amplified from RNA transcripts. The HTBI primer set served for first-round RT-PCR of the TCR CDR3. MiXCR, run by TCRdb on the multiplex PCR reads, gives a single entry per CDR3 protein. The data show about 740,000 distinct CDR3 sequences, 11% to 15% seen once.

The V gene is TRBV20-1, the J gene TRBJ1-6; D not certain. The sample taken for sequencing was blood. The TCR was taken from a woman aged 18-30 years with Graves' hyperthyroidism. CDR3 loop: CSARDGSFDSPLHF. The CDR3 DNA follows: TGCAGTGCTAGAGATGGGTCGTTTGATTCACCCCTCCACTTT.